This TCR beta chain came from a study of blood T cell repertoires in COVID-19 (dated by TCRdb to the early 2020s). A note on the overall study: Samples covering the acute and convalescent phases of COVID-19 were provided by collaborators in the United States, Italy and Spain. The prospective study material was composed of cDNA or gDNA derived from T cells, B-cell-depleted T cells, or PBMCs. Deeply sampled blood TCRbeta repertoires from subjects exposed to, actively infected with, or recovered from COVID-19 were included in the dataset. The repertoires were released in a freely available public database meant as a resource for research on the immune response to SARS-CoV-2. Samples were obtained from the ongoing ImmuneRACE study (first 160 participants) and from 1,254 subjects provided by 6 global collaborators. The sample metadata nearly always contained a de-identified subject ID, COVID-19 status, age in years and sex. Where available, HLA class I and class II types were obtained from metadata supplied by the sample provider rather than from assay-based typing.

Whole blood was collected in K2EDTA tubes by collaborating institutions according to the institutions' own protocols. For TCRbeta analysis, collaborators shipped samples in one of three forms: frozen whole blood, isolated PBMCs, or DNA extracted from either of those sample types. Study-level results and caveats: The quantity of clinical and demographic metadata differed by source and by participant and was supplied without curation.

TCRbeta CDR3 regions were amplified from genomic DNA by means of the immunoSEQ Assay, a bias-controlled multiplex PCR. As for the authors' bioinformatics: Nucleated cell counts per sample were estimated from amplification of reference gene primers within the assay. To quantify the absolute abundance of each unique TCRbeta CDR3 rearrangement, sequence reads were collapsed and filtered. For each sample, productive Simpson clonality was calculated as the square root of Simpson's diversity index over productive rearrangements. TCRdb provides this immuneACCESS table in a form limited to in-frame rearrangements. Some clones are lacking; in checked studies, under half of them reflect an unresolved V gene, and why the rest are absent is not known. That table supplies the V and J calls and clone size; D and trimming were determined from the DNA. Present in this sample are 450,000 to 500,000 clones, 70% to 90% of which were seen just once. The ten largest clonotypes hold about 3.2% of the sample.

This clone was seen more than once but under ten times. Its antigen specificity is not known. Base qualities are missing; no much larger clone stands one base away. Reading the germline V gene gives CDR1 SGDLS and CDR2 YYNGEE. Taken from cysteine to phenylalanine, the CDR3 has 15 residues. The read is trimmed to its CDR3 DNA, 45 bases read in frame from base 1. The V end loses 0 bases and the J end loses 1 base, and a stretch of 10 bases separates them. The receptor chain draws on TRBV9 and TRBJ1-1; the D region possibly corresponds to TRBD1 (5 bases align). The sequenced sample consisted of peripheral blood. The TCR originated in a human donor in a cohort sampled during active COVID-19. The CDR3 amino acid sequence is: CASSVVDTGNTEAFF. Read as DNA, the sequence is TGTGCCAGCAGCGTAGTGGACACCGGGAACACTGAAGCTTTCTTT.